These T cell receptor beta chains were read from a single sample in a study of cytomegalovirus exposure and HLA in healthy donors. TCRdb keeps only in-frame clones here, not all; method: immunoSEQ multiplex PCR. The profile shows approximately 110,000 clones, 73% of them singletons. Sequenced input: PBMCs. The receptors come from a woman aged 40 to 55 in good health and CMV-seronegative. Each CDR3 is given with its conserved first and last residue. D genes are given only for firm matches. For some rows the clone size is stated as once, few or many, or as a class when expanded; others skip it.

>TRBV11-1|NA|NA|TRBJ2-6
TGTGCCAGCACTCTCCAGGCTGGGGCCAACGTCCTGACTTTC
CASTLQAGANVLTF
>TRBV28|NA|NA|TRBJ1-1
TGTGCCAGCACCCGACCGGGGGAATTCACCTTTATGAACACTGAAGCTTTCTTT
CASTRPGEFTFMNTEAFF
>TRBV10-3|TRBD2|NA|TRBJ2-2
TGTGCCACCAAAGGAATGGCGGGGGGAGGCGGGGAGCTGTTTTTT
CATKGMAGGGGELFF
>TRBV6-1|NA|NA|TRBJ1-1
TGTGCCAGCAGTGAACGGGGGGGGGCGGGGAACACTGAAGCTTTCTTT
CASSERGGAGNTEAFF
>TRBV23-1|NA|NA|TRBJ2-7
TGCGCCAGCAGTCGACAGGTACCGGGCGAGCAGTACTTC
CASSRQVPGEQYF
>TRBV19|TRBD2|few|TRBJ2-1
TGTGCCACCAGTGAACGGGGGGCCTACAATGAGCAGTTCTTC
CATSERGAYNEQFF
>TRBV2|TRBD1|NA|TRBJ1-2
TGTGCCAGCAGTGCTGTGGTGGCAGGGGGCTGTGGCTACACCTTC
CASSAVVAGGCGYTF
>TRBV6-1|NA|NA|TRBJ2-7
TGTGCCAGCAGGGGCCTAGCGTCCGACTCCTACGAGCAGTACTTC
CASRGLASDSYEQYF
>TRBV19|TRBD1|once|TRBJ1-1
TGTGCCAGTTCGACAGGGGGCGAGGCCCCGAACACTGAAGCTTTCTTT
CASSTGGEAPNTEAFF
>TRBV19|TRBD2|few|TRBJ2-1
TGTGCCAGTAACTCAGGCGGGGGGCTCTCCTACAATGAGCAGTTCTTC
CASNSGGGLSYNEQFF
>TRBV5-5|TRBD2|NA|TRBJ2-7
TGTGCCAGCAGCTGGACTAGCGAGCAGTACTTC
CASSWTSEQYF
>TRBV6-6|TRBD1|NA|TRBJ2-1
TGTGCCAGCAGTACACGGGACAGGGTACCGGTTGAGCAGTTCTTC
CASSTRDRVPVEQFF
>TRBV2|TRBD2|once|TRBJ2-1
TGTGCCGGAAAGGGACTAGCAGCGTACAATGAGCAGTTCTTC
CAGKGLAAYNEQFF
>TRBV5-1|NA|few|TRBJ1-3
TGCGCCAGCAGCTTGGATTTTTCGGGAAACACCATATATTTT
CASSLDFSGNTIYF
>TRBV5-1|TRBD1|NA|TRBJ2-7
TGCGCCAGTCGCGAGGGACAGAACCGATACGAGCAGTACTTC
CASREGQNRYEQYF
>TRBV5-5|TRBD1|NA|TRBJ1-4
TGTGCCAGCAGCTTGGAGGACAGGGGTTCGAATGAAAAACTGTTTTTT
CASSLEDRGSNEKLFF
>TRBV5-6|TRBD2|NA|TRBJ2-1
TGTGCCAGCAGCTTGTCAGCGGGGAGGTGGGCCTACAATGAGCAGTTCTTC
CASSLSAGRWAYNEQFF
>TRBV5-4|TRBD2|NA|TRBJ2-5
TGTGCCGCTGGGAGGGCGGGCCCGACTCAAGAGACCCAGTACTTC
CAAGRAGPTQETQYF
>TRBV19|TRBD2|NA|TRBJ2-5
TGTGCCAGTAGTATAGACGGGACTAGGAGAGAGACCCAGTACTTC
CASSIDGTRRETQYF
>TRBV27|NA|NA|TRBJ1-2
TGTGCCAGCAGTTTCTGGTCTTCTTCGAACCGCAGGGGAACCTACACCTTC
CASSFWSSSNRRGTYTF
>TRBV6-1|NA|few|TRBJ1-5
TGTGCCAGCAGCCGGGACACGGTATACAATCAGCCCCAGCATTTT
CASSRDTVYNQPQHF
>TRBV19|TRBD1|once|TRBJ2-1
TGTGCCAGTAGTATCGCGTACAGGGGTATGGATGAGCAGTTCTTC
CASSIAYRGMDEQFF
>TRBV2|TRBD2|few|TRBJ2-3
TGTGCCAGCAGTTATCTAGCGGCAGATACGCAGTATTTT
CASSYLAADTQYF
>TRBV11-2|NA|NA|TRBJ2-7
TGTGCCAGCAGCTTAGAGCTAGGGGGCTACGAGCAGTACTTC
CASSLELGGYEQYF
>TRBV7-3|NA|once|TRBJ2-1
TGTGCCAGCAGCTTTAGCGGAGCTACCTACAATGAGCAGTTCTTC
CASSFSGATYNEQFF
>TRBV4-1|TRBD2|NA|TRBJ2-5
TGCGCCAGCAGCCAAACGGGACTAGCGGGGGCCCAAGAGACCCAGTACTTC
CASSQTGLAGAQETQYF
>TRBV4-1|TRBD1|NA|TRBJ2-5
TGCGCCAGCAGCCACGGGACAGAACAGGAGACCCAGTACTTC
CASSHGTEQETQYF
>TRBV11-3|TRBD2|NA|TRBJ2-3
TGTGCCAGCAGCTTGGGGTACGGAGCGGGGGAAACAGATACGCAGTATTTT
CASSLGYGAGETDTQYF